This T cell receptor (beta chain) came from a study of CD8+CD57+ T cells in acquired aplastic anemia. At the level of the study: The average for DNA from sorted CD4+ and CD8+ cells was roughly 3 ug. Study-wide findings and caveats: Patients and controls shared some 30 CD8+ CDR3 sequences.

With regard to this clonotype: Its specificity is unknown.

This CDR3 comprises 14 residues. In germline, CDR1 is MNHNY, CDR2 SVGAGI (reference sequence). V lost 4 bases and J lost 1, with 10 bases in between. Patients selected for sequencing had displayed CD8+CD57+ cell expansion by flow cytometry. All patients had severe acquired aplastic anemia. It was genomic DNA that served as the template for profiling TCR beta VDJ and CDR3. In TCRdb, the reads were re-called with MiXCR into one record per CDR3 protein. This sample has around 200,000 distinct CDR3 sequences, with approximately 48% found just once. The receptor was derived from a human donor with aplastic anemia. What was sequenced was sorted CD4+, CD8+, or CD8+CD57+ T cells (not recorded which) from PBMCs. V and J are TRBV6-6 and TRBJ1-1; D not certain. CDR3 coding DNA: TGTGCCAGCAGTTCCCCGACGGGGAACACTGAAGCTTTCTTT. Translating gives CASSSPTGNTEAFF.